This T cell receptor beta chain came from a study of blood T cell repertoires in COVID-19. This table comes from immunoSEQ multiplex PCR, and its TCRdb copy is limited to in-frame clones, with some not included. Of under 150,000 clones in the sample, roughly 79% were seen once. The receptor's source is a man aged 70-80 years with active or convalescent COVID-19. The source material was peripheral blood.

The CDR3 loop reads CASSGTGTGNTIYF. For the CDR3, the DNA is TGTGCCAGCAGCGGGACAGGGACTGGAAACACCATATATTTT. The V call is TRBV7-8, the J call TRBJ1-3; 9 bases match TRBD1. In germline, CDR1 is SGHVS, CDR2 FQNEAQ. The ends lost 5 bases at V and 2 bases at J; junction bases unmatched: 1. This CDR3 spans 14 amino acids.